Listed below are T cell receptor beta chains from one sample, sequenced in a study of lymphopenia after photon versus proton radiotherapy. Measured with immunoSEQ multiplex PCR; TCRdb has only the in-frame clones, and not every one. Of around 150,000 clones in the sample, 75% to 90% are singletons; the top ten hold around 4.6%. This material consisted of peripheral blood, taken from a patient treated with photon-based radiotherapy. These receptors were obtained from a man aged 50-60 years with gastric cancer. CDR3s include the opening cysteine and the closing phenylalanine or tryptophan. Size is omitted from some rows. Given values are once, few, many or a class for expanded clones.

clone_size j_call v_call cdr3_aa
few TRBJ1-2 TRBV6-5 CASSYGGGYGYTF
. TRBJ1-2 TRBV28 CATTRGGAVGYGYTF
once TRBJ2-2 TRBV28 CASSLWEGSNTGELFF
. TRBJ1-1 TRBV6-6 CASSHRALNEAFF
. TRBJ2-5 TRBV15 CATSRDRVEYQETQYF
. TRBJ2-7 TRBV2 CASSPVGTVSYEQYF
. TRBJ2-2 TRBV18 CASSWDSYTGELFF
. TRBJ1-1 TRBV9 CASSVGQGLTEAFF
. TRBJ2-6 TRBV19 CASSIDGRGIAGANVLTF
. TRBJ1-4 TRBV19 CATLDLANEKLFF
. TRBJ2-1 TRBV30 CAWSSPAREQFF
. TRBJ2-3 TRBV18 CASSRRGGDGGTDTQYF
. TRBJ2-1 TRBV18 CASSPSVSYNEQFF
. TRBJ2-5 TRBV9 CASSPHPSGLAGGGETQYF
once TRBJ2-7 TRBV10-3 CAISRDRDIREQYF
. TRBJ2-5 TRBV5-1 CASSRQGLTGETQYF
few TRBJ2-4 TRBV6-1 CASSEAWRIQYF
. TRBJ2-5 TRBV19 CASSIGGIAGKAQYF
. TRBJ2-3 TRBV15 CATSRSPGGRADTQYF
. TRBJ1-5 TRBV7-2 CASSLDSGEPQHF
. TRBJ2-1 TRBV4-1 CASSQRLIRTSISYNEQFF
once TRBJ2-2 TRBV9 CASSAGLSTGELFF
. TRBJ2-1 TRBV4-3 CASSLTSDSYNEQFF
. TRBJ2-5 TRBV1 CTSSQDFARPFSGRLETQYF
. TRBJ1-1 TRBV30 CAWRRQGSSTEAFF
. TRBJ2-7 TRBV27 CASRSLQGGGSYEQYF
few TRBJ1-5 TRBV6-1 CASSDRANQPQHF
. TRBJ2-5 TRBV6-5 CASSYGTGGETQYF
. TRBJ2-1 TRBV6-1 CASGRPGQGANEQFF
. TRBJ1-5 TRBV19 CATSKIGGTQPQHF
. TRBJ1-5 TRBV7-9 CASSSHRQPNQPQHF
. TRBJ1-5 TRBV6-1 CASSEPSGGNQPQHF
. TRBJ1-5 TRBV4-1 CASSATGGNQPQHF
. TRBJ2-3 TRBV19 CASSIQTGSVDTQYF
. TRBJ1-2 TRBV18 CASSAGQLLGGYTF
. TRBJ2-7 TRBV25-1 CASSEPHRVGYEQYF
. TRBJ2-7 TRBV19 CASSRQGGYEQYF
few TRBJ2-3 TRBV5-1 CASSPGLAGDTQYF
. TRBJ2-5 TRBV5-4 CASSLGGATRIGGQETQYF
. TRBJ2-7 TRBV28 CASSPPPGQGLTYEQYF
few TRBJ1-3 TRBV29-1 CSVEKRDGRNTIYF
few TRBJ1-4 TRBV30 CAWSGTDGKLFF
. TRBJ2-5 TRBV20-1 CSARRKETQYF
. TRBJ1-1 TRBV25-1 CASSEVGQGARTEAFF
. TRBJ2-7 TRBV2 CASSEADRVHEQYF
. TRBJ1-1 TRBV5-1 CASSLSPTGTEAFF
. TRBJ1-2 TRBV30 CAWSPGARGYTF
. TRBJ2-7 TRBV29-1 CSVRIGGTYEQYF
. TRBJ1-5 TRBV15 CATSRDSGGQPQHF
. TRBJ2-5 TRBV19 CASSIQTQETQYF
. TRBJ2-3 TRBV4-3 CASSQVLSTDTQYF
. TRBJ2-5 TRBV11-2 CASSLIEETQYF
. TRBJ1-3 TRBV4-1 CASSSQDGNTIYF